The 17 T cell receptor beta chains listed next were all sequenced from one sample in a study of shared clonotypes between healthy human individuals. The assay was immunoSEQ multiplex PCR, and TCRdb's table has in-frame clones only and misses some. The sample has over 800,000 clones, 80% to 95% seen once; the top ten hold nearly 25%. Naive CD8 populations comprised CD45RO-negative cells positively selected for CCR7, excluding terminally differentiated effector memory CD45RA+ cells. The sample taken for sequencing was naive CD8+ T cells sorted from blood. These receptors all stem from a man aged 25 to 40 in good health.

The chain employs TRBV19 and TRBJ2-4; tentative D call: TRBD2 (6 bases). Germline V gene data show CDR1 as LNHDA and CDR2 as SQIVND (reference sequence). Trimming pared 8 bases from V and 15 bases from J, leaving 20 bases between. This CDR3 comprises 12 residues. CDR3 sequence: CASRIPGRGTYF. The CDR3 DNA follows: TGTGCCAGTCGGATTCCCGGGAGAGGGACGTACTTC.

This clone was detected only once. This chain links TRBV9 with TRBJ2-3; a possible D gene is TRBD2 (5 bases). The CDR3 contains 16 residues. Germline lookup yields CDR1 SGDLS and CDR2 YYNGEE. V gave up 0 bases and J gave up 0 bases, with 11 bases separating them. The CDR3 nucleotides read TGTGCCAGCAGCGTAGAATGGGAGATAAGCACAGATACGCAGTATTTT. Its translation: CASSVEWEISTDTQYF.

The chain is built from TRBV30 and TRBJ2-3; D is possibly TRBD2 (5 bases). The V and J ends lost 1 base and 0 bases respectively, with 8 bases between them. Germline loops: CDR1 GTSNPN, CDR2 SVGIG (reference sequence). The CDR3 loop spans 14 amino acids. CDR3 region: CAWSGRASTDTQYF. In nucleotides, the CDR3 is TGTGCCTGGAGTGGGCGGGCCAGCACAGATACGCAGTATTTT.

J is TRBJ1-3 and V is TRBV28; D is ambiguous. The length of the CDR3 is 14 residues. V was shortened by 2 bases and J by 0 bases, with 5 bases between the two germline ends. CDR1 MDHEN and CDR2 SYDVKM come from the germline V gene. The CDR3 here is CASSLRVSGNTIYF. The CDR3 DNA sequence: TGTGCCAGCAGTTTAAGAGTCTCTGGAAACACCATATATTTT. Together with reference TRBV28 and TRBJ1-3, the CDR3 gives the full variable domain: DVKVTQSSRYLVKRTGEKVFLECVQDMDHENMFWYRQDPGLGLRLIYFSYDVKMKEKGDIPEGYSVSREKKERFSLILESASTNQTSMYLCASSLRVSGNTIYFGEGSWLTVV.

The J gene is TRBJ2-1, the V gene TRBV4-3; 8 bases fit TRBD1. With 0 bases clipped from V and 6 bases from J, the junction kept 7 bases outside the gene matches. The CDR3 loop spans 16 amino acids. Germline V gives CDR1 LGHNA, CDR2 YSLEER. The chain's CDR3 is CASSQDKGQDANEQFF. The CDR3 DNA reads TGCGCCAGCAGCCAAGATAAGGGACAGGATGCCAATGAGCAGTTCTTC.

The genes are TRBV4-1 and TRBJ2-7; 9 bases line up with TRBD1. The trim removed 3 bases at V and 7 bases at J, leaving 10 bases unmatched. This CDR3 has 15 amino acids. The V gene's germline CDR1 is MGHRA and CDR2 YSYEKL. DNA of the CDR3: TGCGCCAGCAGCCAGAGACCGGGACAGGGAGGAGAGCAGTACTTC. It codes for CASSQRPGQGGEQYF.

The chain uses TRBV5-1 and TRBJ2-3; no clear D. CDR3 size: 14 residues. The V gene lost 2 bases and the J gene lost 1 base, with 8 bases spanning the gap. Germline V lookup: CDR1 SGHRS, CDR2 YFSETQ. The CDR3, as DNA: TGCGCCAGCAGCTTCCGCGGACGCACAGATACGCAGTATTTT. This codes for CASSFRGRTDTQYF. Drawing the rest from reference TRBV5-1 and TRBJ2-3, the complete variable domain is KAGVTQTPRYLIKTRGQQVTLSCSPISGHRSVSWYQQTPGQGLQFLFEYFSETQRNKGNFPGRFSGRQFSNSRSEMNVSTLELGDSALYLCASSFRGRTDTQYFGPGTRLTVL.

V and J are TRBV12-5 and TRBJ1-1, with 7 bases matching TRBD1. Germline assignment: CDR1 LGHNT and CDR2 FRNRAP. With V trimmed by 7 bases and J by 6 bases, 11 bases remained unmatched. This CDR3 region has 14 residues. The CDR3 region is CASAQGGVMAEAFF. The DNA for the CDR3 is TGTGCTAGTGCCCAGGGGGGAGTAATGGCTGAAGCTTTCTTT.

Concerning this clone: This CDR3 fails to terminate in the conserved phenylalanine or tryptophan, so it likely reflects a read error. The limits of the CDR3 on the DNA are not certain, so only TCRdb's listed CDR3 is given. The V call is TRBV7-9, the J call TRBJ1-1; TRBD1 is the table's D call, not checked against the DNA. Germline loops: CDR1 SEHNR, CDR2 FQNEAQ (reference sequence). 9 amino acids form the CDR3, both terminal residues included. CDR3 sequence: CAILYRGVK.

The rearrangement joins TRBV5-5 to TRBJ1-1, with 11 bases lining up with TRBD1. The J segment lost 1 base and the V segment lost 4 bases, leaving 6 bases of the junction unmatched. Germline values: CDR1 SGHKS, CDR2 YYEKEE (reference sequence). CDR3 size: 16 residues. The CDR3, as DNA: TGTGCCAGCAGCGTGGGGACAGGGGGTACGAACACTGAAGCTTTCTTT. This encodes CASSVGTGGTNTEAFF.

The V gene is TRBV21-1, the J gene TRBJ1-2. TRBV21-1 is annotated as a pseudogene. This CDR3 spans 16 amino acids. The chain's CDR3 is CASSLSGGEEGYGYTF. CDR3 coding DNA: TGTGCCAGCAGCCTAAGCGGGGGAGAGGAGGGCTATGGCTACACCTTC.

The chain couples TRBV14 to TRBJ1-5, with D unresolved. CDR1 and CDR2 (germline): SGHDN, FVKESK. V was cut by 1 base and J by 3 bases, with 7 bases left in between. This CDR3 contains 14 residues. CDR3 in amino acids: CASSQGEHNQPQHF. CDR3 DNA sequence: TGTGCCAGCAGCCAAGGGGAACACAATCAGCCCCAGCATTTT.

V is TRBV5-4 and J is TRBJ2-7; 7 bases map to TRBD1. The junction had 6 bases not matched to a gene; V was cut back by 3 bases and J by 3 bases. Germline loops: CDR1 SGHNT, CDR2 YYREEE (reference sequence). The CDR3 length is 14 residues. The DNA for the CDR3 is TGTGCCAGCAGCTCAGACAGGGCCCACTACGAGCAGTACTTC. Amino acid sequence: CASSSDRAHYEQYF.

This chain uses TRBV1 with TRBJ2-1; TRBD1, as called in the table, went unchecked against the DNA. TRBV1 is annotated as a pseudogene. This CDR3 has 17 residues. CDR3 sequence (DNA): TGCACCAGCAGCCAAGATGAGGCAGGGGATTCCTACAATGAGCAGTTCTTC. Amino acid sequence: CTSSQDEAGDSYNEQFF.

This clone appeared once. The chain is built from TRBV11-2 and TRBJ2-7; 9 bases map to TRBD1. Unmatched junction bases numbered 4, after V lost 1 base and J lost 3 bases. The CDR3 extends over 15 amino acids. Germline V lookup: CDR1 SGHAT, CDR2 FQNNGV. DNA of the CDR3: TGTGCCAGCAGCTTAGCGGGACAGGGTCTCTACGAGCAGTACTTC. This sequence encodes CASSLAGQGLYEQYF.

V is TRBV10-3 and J is TRBJ1-2; 9 bases fit TRBD1. J was trimmed by 0 bases and V by 7 bases; bases with no gene match: 6. This CDR3 region has 15 residues. CDR1 is ENHRY, CDR2 SYGVKD, per germline. The CDR3 nucleotides read TGTGCCATCATGGCCGACAGGGGGACTAACTATGGCTACACCTTC. This translates into CAIMADRGTNYGYTF.

This rearrangement joins TRBV11-3 to TRBJ1-2; TRBD1 matches at 7 bases. Unmatched junction bases numbered 18, after V lost 5 bases and J lost 6 bases. This CDR3 has 17 residues. Germline V CDR1 and CDR2: SGHNT, YENEEA. The CDR3 sequence: CASSPTPTDREFNGYTF. For the CDR3, the DNA is TGTGCCAGCAGCCCTACCCCTACCGACAGGGAATTCAATGGCTACACCTTC. Drawing the rest from reference TRBV11-3 and TRBJ1-2, the complete variable domain is EAGVVQSPRYKIIEKKQPVAFWCNPISGHNTLYWYLQNLGQGPELLIRYENEEAVDDSQLPKDRFSAERLKGVDSTLKIQPAELGDSAVYLCASSPTPTDREFNGYTFGSGTRLTVV.